These T cell receptor beta chains were read from a single sample in a study of T-cell memory formation after mild COVID-19. MiXCR, applied by TCRdb to the 5' RACE reads, yields one record per CDR3 protein. The sample holds hundreds of thousands of distinct CDR3 sequences, just under 20% seen once. The material sequenced was PBMCs or a T cell subset sorted from them (not recorded which). These receptor sequences come from a man aged 18 to 29 who had mild COVID-19 (a few samples of this study predate the infection). Cell type and time point are not known. CDR3s include the opening cysteine and the closing phenylalanine or tryptophan. D genes are given only for firm matches. Clone size, where shown, is once, few, many, or a class for clones that have expanded.

CDR3nt: TGTGCCAGCAGTTTAAGGGGGACAGGTGGAGGGGAAAAACTGTTTTTT; CDR3aa: CASSLRGTGGGEKLFF; abundance: .; d_gene: TRBD1; v_gene: TRBV12-3/TRBV12-4; j_gene: TRBJ1-4
CDR3nt: TGTGCCAGCAGCGTAGGACAGCGGCAGCAGACCCAGTACTTC; CDR3aa: CASSVGQRQQTQYF; abundance: few; d_gene: .; v_gene: TRBV9; j_gene: TRBJ2-5
CDR3nt: TGTGCCAGCAGCCCAGAGCAAGACAGGGGGCTTGGAGATACGCAGTATTTT; CDR3aa: CASSPEQDRGLGDTQYF; abundance: few; d_gene: TRBD1; v_gene: TRBV7-9; j_gene: TRBJ2-3
CDR3nt: TGTGCCAGCAGTTCATCCGGGACAGGGGAGATGGCCACTGAAGCTTTCTTT; CDR3aa: CASSSSGTGEMATEAFF; abundance: few; d_gene: TRBD1; v_gene: TRBV6-2/TRBV6-3; j_gene: TRBJ1-1
CDR3nt: TGCAGTGCTACACAGGGGGATGGCTACACCTTC; CDR3aa: CSATQGDGYTF; abundance: .; d_gene: TRBD1; v_gene: TRBV20-1; j_gene: TRBJ1-2
CDR3nt: TGCAGCGGCAGGTCCCCTACCTACAATGAGCAGTTCTTC; CDR3aa: CSGRSPTYNEQFF; abundance: .; d_gene: .; v_gene: TRBV29-1; j_gene: TRBJ2-1
CDR3nt: TGCGCCAGCCGGATGAACCGGGGGCAGACCGGGGAGCTGTTTTTT; CDR3aa: CASRMNRGQTGELFF; abundance: .; d_gene: .; v_gene: TRBV4-3; j_gene: TRBJ2-2
CDR3nt: TGTGCCAGCAGCTCTCAGCGGGGGGGTAGCACAGATACGCAGTATTTT; CDR3aa: CASSSQRGGSTDTQYF; abundance: .; d_gene: TRBD2; v_gene: TRBV7-2; j_gene: TRBJ2-3
CDR3nt: TGCGCCAGCAGCCAAAGTGGTCCCTACAATGAGCAGTTCTTC; CDR3aa: CASSQSGPYNEQFF; abundance: .; d_gene: .; v_gene: TRBV4-1; j_gene: TRBJ2-1
CDR3nt: TGCGCCAGCAGCCCTAGCGGGGGGGCTTTAGCAGATACGCAGTATTTT; CDR3aa: CASSPSGGALADTQYF; abundance: .; d_gene: TRBD2; v_gene: TRBV5-1; j_gene: TRBJ2-3
CDR3nt: TGCGCCAGCAGCTTGGCCAGTTACAATGAGCAGTTCTTC; CDR3aa: CASSLASYNEQFF; abundance: few; d_gene: .; v_gene: TRBV5-1; j_gene: TRBJ2-1
CDR3nt: TGCGCCAGCAGCCCTGACGCGGGTGGTTTTCAGACCCAGTACTTC; CDR3aa: CASSPDAGGFQTQYF; abundance: many; d_gene: .; v_gene: TRBV5-1; j_gene: TRBJ2-5
CDR3nt: TGTGCCAGCAGCCTTGACAGGGAAACTGAAGCTTTCTTT; CDR3aa: CASSLDRETEAFF; abundance: many; d_gene: TRBD1; v_gene: TRBV7-3; j_gene: TRBJ1-1
CDR3nt: TGTGCCAGCAGCCCTGACCCGTACACCGGGGAGCTGTTTTTT; CDR3aa: CASSPDPYTGELFF; abundance: .; d_gene: .; v_gene: TRBV5-6; j_gene: TRBJ2-2
CDR3nt: TGTGCCAGCAGCTTGGGGGTCACAGATACGCAGTATTTT; CDR3aa: CASSLGVTDTQYF; abundance: many; d_gene: .; v_gene: TRBV7-9; j_gene: TRBJ2-3
CDR3nt: TGCAGTGCCATACAGGGAGAGGGCGAGCAGTACTTC; CDR3aa: CSAIQGEGEQYF; abundance: .; d_gene: .; v_gene: TRBV20-1; j_gene: TRBJ2-7
CDR3nt: TGCGCCAGCAGCCACCGTCGCGGACGCTCCTACGAGCAGTACTTC; CDR3aa: CASSHRRGRSYEQYF; abundance: .; d_gene: .; v_gene: TRBV4-3; j_gene: TRBJ2-7
CDR3nt: TGTGCCAGCAGCTTAGTATTATCGGGGCGAACAGAGCAGTACTTC; CDR3aa: CASSLVLSGRTEQYF; abundance: .; d_gene: .; v_gene: TRBV11-2; j_gene: TRBJ2-7
CDR3nt: TGCAGCGTTCGGACAGGAAACACCGGGGAGCTGTTTTTT; CDR3aa: CSVRTGNTGELFF; abundance: many; d_gene: TRBD1; v_gene: TRBV29-1; j_gene: TRBJ2-2
CDR3nt: TGTGCGTCCCGGGACAGGGTTAATCAGCCCCAGCATTTT; CDR3aa: CASRDRVNQPQHF; abundance: few; d_gene: TRBD1; v_gene: TRBV12-3/TRBV12-4; j_gene: TRBJ1-5
CDR3nt: TGTGCCAGCAGCTTAGACTCTCTAGCGGGGGGGGTGTACGAGCAGTACTTC; CDR3aa: CASSLDSLAGGVYEQYF; abundance: .; d_gene: TRBD2; v_gene: TRBV7-2; j_gene: TRBJ2-7
CDR3nt: TGTGCCAGCACTACAGGGTTAGCCAAAAACATTCAGTACTTC; CDR3aa: CASTTGLAKNIQYF; abundance: .; d_gene: .; v_gene: TRBV2; j_gene: TRBJ2-4
CDR3nt: TGTGCCAGCAGCTTAGCGCCCACTAGGGCCACAGATACGCAGTATTTT; CDR3aa: CASSLAPTRATDTQYF; abundance: .; d_gene: .; v_gene: TRBV7-8; j_gene: TRBJ2-3
CDR3nt: TGTGCCTGGAGTGAGGGACTAGCGGGGGGGCAGTTCTTC; CDR3aa: CAWSEGLAGGQFF; abundance: .; d_gene: TRBD2; v_gene: TRBV30; j_gene: TRBJ2-1
CDR3nt: TGTGCCAGCAGCTTGGTGGGGGGGCCGTTCGCAGATACGCAGTATTTT; CDR3aa: CASSLVGGPFADTQYF; abundance: .; d_gene: .; v_gene: TRBV7-2; j_gene: TRBJ2-3
CDR3nt: TGTGCCAGCAGTTACTGGCTAGCGGGGGGGCCGGGTGAGCAGTTCTTC; CDR3aa: CASSYWLAGGPGEQFF; abundance: few; d_gene: TRBD2; v_gene: TRBV6-5; j_gene: TRBJ2-1
CDR3nt: TGCGCCAGCAGCTTGATGGCAGTCCCCTCTGGGGCCAACGTCCTGACTTTC; CDR3aa: CASSLMAVPSGANVLTF; abundance: .; d_gene: .; v_gene: TRBV5-1; j_gene: TRBJ2-6
CDR3nt: TGTGCCCCCAGGGCAGGGAACACCGGGGAGCTGTTTTTT; CDR3aa: CAPRAGNTGELFF; abundance: few; d_gene: .; v_gene: TRBV7-9; j_gene: TRBJ2-2
CDR3nt: TGTGCCAGCAGCTCATCTAGGGGCGAGGAAAAACTGTTTTTT; CDR3aa: CASSSSRGEEKLFF; abundance: .; d_gene: .; v_gene: TRBV11-2; j_gene: TRBJ1-4
CDR3nt: TGTGCCAGCAGTTTCCCTAACCTCGTACTAGCGAACAATGAGCAGTTCTTC; CDR3aa: CASSFPNLVLANNEQFF; abundance: few; d_gene: TRBD2; v_gene: TRBV6-2/TRBV6-3; j_gene: TRBJ2-1
CDR3nt: TGTGCCAGCTCACCACCGATGACGGGGAGAAGGACAGATACGCAGTATTTT; CDR3aa: CASSPPMTGRRTDTQYF; abundance: few; d_gene: .; v_gene: TRBV18; j_gene: TRBJ2-3
CDR3nt: TGTGCCAGCAGCTTAAGCGGGGGGGGTCTAAAGACCCAGTACTTC; CDR3aa: CASSLSGGGLKTQYF; abundance: many; d_gene: TRBD2; v_gene: TRBV7-2; j_gene: TRBJ2-5
CDR3nt: TGCAGTGCTAGAGGGTCTAGCGCAGAGACCCAGTACTTC; CDR3aa: CSARGSSAETQYF; abundance: few; d_gene: .; v_gene: TRBV20-1; j_gene: TRBJ2-5
CDR3nt: TGTGCCAGCAGCCCGCCTGGGAGTCACGATGAGCAGTTCTTC; CDR3aa: CASSPPGSHDEQFF; abundance: .; d_gene: .; v_gene: TRBV7-2; j_gene: TRBJ2-1
CDR3nt: TGTGCCAGCAGACCAGGGATTCAGGCAGATACGCAGTATTTT; CDR3aa: CASRPGIQADTQYF; abundance: few; d_gene: .; v_gene: TRBV12-3/TRBV12-4; j_gene: TRBJ2-3
CDR3nt: TGTGCCAGCACGGAGGGGTATAATTCACCCCTCCACTTT; CDR3aa: CASTEGYNSPLHF; abundance: .; d_gene: .; v_gene: TRBV6-5; j_gene: TRBJ1-6
CDR3nt: TGTGCCACCAGTGATTGGAGTAGCGGGGGTGGCGGGAATACGCAGTATTTT; CDR3aa: CATSDWSSGGGGNTQYF; abundance: .; d_gene: TRBD2; v_gene: TRBV24-1; j_gene: TRBJ2-3
CDR3nt: TGTGCCAGCAGCACACGACCGACAACTAATGAAAAACTGTTTTTT; CDR3aa: CASSTRPTTNEKLFF; abundance: .; d_gene: .; v_gene: TRBV7-9; j_gene: TRBJ1-4
CDR3nt: TGTGCCAGCAATCCACCCGGGGTACCAGAGACCCAGTACTTC; CDR3aa: CASNPPGVPETQYF; abundance: few; d_gene: .; v_gene: TRBV6-5; j_gene: TRBJ2-5
CDR3nt: TGTGCCAGCAGTCGGGACATCTCCTACGAGCAGTACTTC; CDR3aa: CASSRDISYEQYF; abundance: few; d_gene: .; v_gene: TRBV6-5; j_gene: TRBJ2-7
CDR3nt: TGTGCCACCAGCAGAGATCCTTCGGGGGCTGGCTACACCTTC; CDR3aa: CATSRDPSGAGYTF; abundance: .; d_gene: .; v_gene: TRBV15; j_gene: TRBJ1-2
CDR3nt: TGTGCCAGCAGCTTTGGGGGGCAGGCCTACACTGAAGCTTTCTTT; CDR3aa: CASSFGGQAYTEAFF; abundance: few; d_gene: .; v_gene: TRBV7-9; j_gene: TRBJ1-1
CDR3nt: TGTGCCACCAGTGGTGATCTAATGGGCAATGAGCAGTTCTTC; CDR3aa: CATSGDLMGNEQFF; abundance: .; d_gene: .; v_gene: TRBV24-1; j_gene: TRBJ2-1
CDR3nt: TGCGCCAGCAGCCAAGTGGACATTATCTCCTACAATGAGCAGTTCTTC; CDR3aa: CASSQVDIISYNEQFF; abundance: .; d_gene: .; v_gene: TRBV4-1; j_gene: TRBJ2-1
CDR3nt: TGCAGCGTTGTGGGGGACAGGGGATACCAGCAGTACTTC; CDR3aa: CSVVGDRGYQQYF; abundance: .; d_gene: TRBD1; v_gene: TRBV29-1; j_gene: TRBJ2-7
CDR3nt: TGTGCCAGCACCGCCGAATCTGAAGCTTTCTTT; CDR3aa: CASTAESEAFF; abundance: .; d_gene: .; v_gene: TRBV28; j_gene: TRBJ1-1
CDR3nt: TGCAGCGTTGCAGCAGGGGTCATCTCCTACGAGCAGTACTTC; CDR3aa: CSVAAGVISYEQYF; abundance: many; d_gene: .; v_gene: TRBV29-1; j_gene: TRBJ2-7